Here is one T cell receptor beta chain with its context. This sample was taken from a study of control samples from healthy donors and cancer patients. Generated by immunoSEQ multiplex PCR, the TCRdb table keeps only in-frame clones and is missing some. The table has 180,000 or so clones, 93% seen once. The CDR3 is 14 amino acids. Germline CDR1 MNHEY, CDR2 SVGAGI. V was pared by 2 bases and J by 3 bases, with 2 bases of the junction left unmatched. The sample consisted of blood. This TCR was recovered from a woman aged 55-75 years in good health. This sequence joins TRBV6-5 and TRBJ2-7; 9 bases align to TRBD1. The CDR3 region is CASSYGTGIYEQYF. As DNA, the CDR3 is TGTGCCAGCAGTTACGGGACAGGGATCTACGAGCAGTACTTC.